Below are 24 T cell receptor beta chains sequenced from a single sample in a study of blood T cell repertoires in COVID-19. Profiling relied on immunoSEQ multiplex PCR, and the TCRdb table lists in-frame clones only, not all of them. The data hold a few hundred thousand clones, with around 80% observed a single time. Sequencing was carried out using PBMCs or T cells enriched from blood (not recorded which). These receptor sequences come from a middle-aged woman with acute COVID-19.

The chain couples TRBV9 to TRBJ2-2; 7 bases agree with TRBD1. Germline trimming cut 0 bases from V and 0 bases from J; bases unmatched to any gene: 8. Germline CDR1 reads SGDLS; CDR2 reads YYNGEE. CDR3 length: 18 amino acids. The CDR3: CASSVVGPTGTNTGELFF. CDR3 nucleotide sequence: TGTGCCAGCAGCGTAGTCGGCCCGACAGGGACGAACACCGGGGAGCTGTTTTTT.

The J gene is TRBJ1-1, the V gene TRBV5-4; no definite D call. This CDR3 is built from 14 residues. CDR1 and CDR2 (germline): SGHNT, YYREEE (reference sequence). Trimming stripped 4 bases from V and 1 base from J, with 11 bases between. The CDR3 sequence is CASSLELWNTEAFF. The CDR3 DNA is TGTGCCAGCAGCCTAGAGTTATGGAACACTGAAGCTTTCTTT. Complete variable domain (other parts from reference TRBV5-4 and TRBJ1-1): ETGVTQSPTHLIKTRGQQVTLRCSSQSGHNTVSWYQQALGQGPQFIFQYYREEENGRGNFPPRFSGLQFPNYSSELNVNALELDDSALYLCASSLELWNTEAFFGQGTRLTVV.

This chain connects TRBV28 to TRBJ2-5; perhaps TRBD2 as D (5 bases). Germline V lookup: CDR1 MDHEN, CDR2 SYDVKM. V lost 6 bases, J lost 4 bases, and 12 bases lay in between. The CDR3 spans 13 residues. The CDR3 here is CASSQLGIETQYF. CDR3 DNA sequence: TGTGCCAGCAGCCAACTAGGGATAGAGACCCAGTACTTC.

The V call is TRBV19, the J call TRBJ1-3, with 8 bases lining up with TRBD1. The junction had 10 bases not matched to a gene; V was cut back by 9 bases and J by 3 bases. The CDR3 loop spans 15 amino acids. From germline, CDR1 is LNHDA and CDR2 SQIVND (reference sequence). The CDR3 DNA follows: TGTGCCAGCACACCTCAGGGGGCGGGTGGAAACACCATATATTTT. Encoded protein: CASTPQGAGGNTIYF.

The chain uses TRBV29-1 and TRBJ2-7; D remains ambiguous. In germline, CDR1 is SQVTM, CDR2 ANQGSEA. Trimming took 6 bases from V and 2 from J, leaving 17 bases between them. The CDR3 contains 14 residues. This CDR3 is CSVRPYKNPYEQYF. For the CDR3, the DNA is TGCAGCGTCAGGCCGTACAAGAACCCCTACGAGCAGTACTTC.

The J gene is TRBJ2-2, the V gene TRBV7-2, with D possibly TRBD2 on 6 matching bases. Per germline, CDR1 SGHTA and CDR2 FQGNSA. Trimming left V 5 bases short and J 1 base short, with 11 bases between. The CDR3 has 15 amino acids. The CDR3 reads CASSTGTQNTGELFF. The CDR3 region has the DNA TGTGCCAGCAGCACCGGGACTCAGAACACCGGGGAGCTGTTTTTT.

The CDR3 DNA is TGCGCCAGCATCCCGCTCTCTAGCGGGAGTGGCACAGATACGCAGTATTTT. The encoded protein is CASIPLSSGSGTDTQYF. The gene calls are TRBV5-1 and TRBJ2-3; TRBD2 matches 10 bases. With 6 bases clipped from V and 1 base from J, the junction kept 11 bases outside the gene matches. The CDR3 runs to 17 residues. CDR1 and CDR2 from the germline V gene are SGHRS and YFSETQ. Looking up the rest from reference TRBV5-1 and TRBJ2-3 gives the full variable domain: KAGVTQTPRYLIKTRGQQVTLSCSPISGHRSVSWYQQTPGQGLQFLFEYFSETQRNKGNFPGRFSGRQFSNSRSEMNVSTLELGDSALYLCASIPLSSGSGTDTQYFGPGTRLTVL.

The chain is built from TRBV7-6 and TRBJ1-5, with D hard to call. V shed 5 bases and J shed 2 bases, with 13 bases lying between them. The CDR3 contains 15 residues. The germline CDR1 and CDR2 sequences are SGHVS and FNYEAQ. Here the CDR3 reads CASSPSPLGNQPQHF. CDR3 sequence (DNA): TGTGCCAGCAGCCCGTCGCCGCTAGGCAATCAGCCCCAGCATTTT.

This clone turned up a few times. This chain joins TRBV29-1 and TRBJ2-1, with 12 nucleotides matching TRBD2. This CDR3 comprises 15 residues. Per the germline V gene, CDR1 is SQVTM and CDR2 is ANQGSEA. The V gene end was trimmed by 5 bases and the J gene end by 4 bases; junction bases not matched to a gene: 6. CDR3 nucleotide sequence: TGCAGCGTTCGGACTAGCGGGGCCCCTTACAATGAGCAGTTCTTC. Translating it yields CSVRTSGAPYNEQFF.

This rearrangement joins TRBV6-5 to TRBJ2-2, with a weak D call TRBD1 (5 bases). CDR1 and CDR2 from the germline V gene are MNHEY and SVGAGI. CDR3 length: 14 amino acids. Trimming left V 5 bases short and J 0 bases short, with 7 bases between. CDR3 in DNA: TGTGCCAGCAGTACAGGTTCGAACACCGGGGAGCTGTTTTTT. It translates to CASSTGSNTGELFF.

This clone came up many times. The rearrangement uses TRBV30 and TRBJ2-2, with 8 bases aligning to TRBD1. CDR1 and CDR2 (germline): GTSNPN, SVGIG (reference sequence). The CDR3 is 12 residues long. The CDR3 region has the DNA TGTGCTTCGCAGGGGGCGGTCGGGGAGCTGTTTTTT. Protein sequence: CASQGAVGELFF.

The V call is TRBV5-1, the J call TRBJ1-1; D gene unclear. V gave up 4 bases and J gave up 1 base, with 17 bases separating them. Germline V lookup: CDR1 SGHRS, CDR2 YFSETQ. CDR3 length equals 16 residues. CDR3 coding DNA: TGCGCCAGCAGCGTTGGGCCCGGGGTGGGGAACACTGAAGCTTTCTTT. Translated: CASSVGPGVGNTEAFF.

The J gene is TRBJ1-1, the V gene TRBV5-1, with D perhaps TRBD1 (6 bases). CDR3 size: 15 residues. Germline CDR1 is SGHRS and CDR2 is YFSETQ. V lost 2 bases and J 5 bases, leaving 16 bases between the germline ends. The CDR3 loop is CASSFTAGAMTEAFF. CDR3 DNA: TGCGCCAGCAGCTTCACCGCAGGGGCCATGACTGAAGCTTTCTTT.

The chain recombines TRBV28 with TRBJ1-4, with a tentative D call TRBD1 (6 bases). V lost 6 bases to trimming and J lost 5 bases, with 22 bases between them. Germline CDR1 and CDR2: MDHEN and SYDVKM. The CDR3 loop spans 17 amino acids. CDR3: CASRLTSGTSRNEKLFF. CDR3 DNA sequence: TGTGCCAGCAGGCTTACCTCCGGGACATCTCGAAATGAAAAACTGTTTTTT. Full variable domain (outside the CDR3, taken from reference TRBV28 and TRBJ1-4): DVKVTQSSRYLVKRTGEKVFLECVQDMDHENMFWYRQDPGLGLRLIYFSYDVKMKEKGDIPEGYSVSREKKERFSLILESASTNQTSMYLCASRLTSGTSRNEKLFFGSGTQLSVL.

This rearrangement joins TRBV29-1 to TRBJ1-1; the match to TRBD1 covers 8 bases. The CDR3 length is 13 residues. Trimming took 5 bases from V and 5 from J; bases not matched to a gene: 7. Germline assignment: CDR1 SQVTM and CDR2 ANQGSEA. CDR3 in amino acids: CSVSLTGETEAFF. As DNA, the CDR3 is TGCAGCGTTAGTTTGACAGGGGAGACTGAAGCTTTCTTT.

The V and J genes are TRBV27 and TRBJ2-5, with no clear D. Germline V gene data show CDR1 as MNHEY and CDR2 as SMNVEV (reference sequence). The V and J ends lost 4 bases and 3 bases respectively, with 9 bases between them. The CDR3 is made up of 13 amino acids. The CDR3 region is CASSSPIEETQYF. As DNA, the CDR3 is TGTGCCAGCAGTTCTCCGATAGAAGAGACCCAGTACTTC.

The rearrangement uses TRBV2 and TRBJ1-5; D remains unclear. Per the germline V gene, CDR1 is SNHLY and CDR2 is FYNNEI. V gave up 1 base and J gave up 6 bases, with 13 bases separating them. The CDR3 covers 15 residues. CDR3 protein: CASSEGAQPGQPQHF. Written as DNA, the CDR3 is TGTGCCAGCAGTGAAGGCGCCCAACCGGGTCAGCCCCAGCATTTT.

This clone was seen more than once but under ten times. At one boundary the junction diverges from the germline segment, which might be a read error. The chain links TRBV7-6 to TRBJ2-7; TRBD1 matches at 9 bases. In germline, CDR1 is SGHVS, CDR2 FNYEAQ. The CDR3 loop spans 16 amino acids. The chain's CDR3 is CASSLSPGQGSHEQYF. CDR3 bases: TGTGCCAGCAGCTTATCACCGGGACAGGGCTCCCACGAGCAGTACTTC.

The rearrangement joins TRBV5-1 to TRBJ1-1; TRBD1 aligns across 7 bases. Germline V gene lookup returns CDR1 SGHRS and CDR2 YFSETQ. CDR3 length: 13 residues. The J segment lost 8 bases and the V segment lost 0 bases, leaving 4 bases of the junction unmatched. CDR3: CASSLEPGQEAFF. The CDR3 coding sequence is TGCGCCAGCAGCTTGGAACCGGGACAGGAAGCTTTCTTT.

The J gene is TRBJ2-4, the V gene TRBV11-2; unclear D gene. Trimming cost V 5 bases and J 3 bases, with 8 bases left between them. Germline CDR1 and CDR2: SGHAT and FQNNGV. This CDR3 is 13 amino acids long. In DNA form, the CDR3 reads TGTGCCAGCAGCCCGTCAGTCAAAAACATTCAGTACTTC. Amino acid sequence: CASSPSVKNIQYF.

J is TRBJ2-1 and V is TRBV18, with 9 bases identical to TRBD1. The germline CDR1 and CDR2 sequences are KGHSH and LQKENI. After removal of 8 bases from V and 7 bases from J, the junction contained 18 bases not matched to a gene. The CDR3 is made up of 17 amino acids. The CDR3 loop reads CASASSLPGQGNNEQFF. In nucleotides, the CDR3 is TGTGCCAGCGCTAGTTCTTTACCGGGACAGGGAAATAATGAGCAGTTCTTC.

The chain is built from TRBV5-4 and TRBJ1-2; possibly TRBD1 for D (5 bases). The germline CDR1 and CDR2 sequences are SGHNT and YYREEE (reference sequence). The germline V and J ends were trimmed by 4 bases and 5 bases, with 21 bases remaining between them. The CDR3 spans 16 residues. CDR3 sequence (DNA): TGTGCCAGCAGCATTGTGGGGGACGGGAGCGGGTATGGCTACACCTTC. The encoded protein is CASSIVGDGSGYGYTF.

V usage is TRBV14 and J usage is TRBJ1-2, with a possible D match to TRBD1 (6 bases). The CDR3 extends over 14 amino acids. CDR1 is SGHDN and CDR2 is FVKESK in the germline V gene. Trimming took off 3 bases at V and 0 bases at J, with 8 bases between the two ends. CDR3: CASSHTGSNYGYTF. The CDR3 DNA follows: TGTGCCAGCAGCCACACAGGGTCTAACTATGGCTACACCTTC.

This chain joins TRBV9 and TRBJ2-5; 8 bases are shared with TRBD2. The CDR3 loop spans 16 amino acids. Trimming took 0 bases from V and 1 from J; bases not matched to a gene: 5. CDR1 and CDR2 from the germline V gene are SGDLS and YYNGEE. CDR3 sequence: CASSVGGLAGQETQYF. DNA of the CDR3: TGTGCCAGCAGCGTAGGGGGGCTAGCGGGCCAAGAGACCCAGTACTTC.